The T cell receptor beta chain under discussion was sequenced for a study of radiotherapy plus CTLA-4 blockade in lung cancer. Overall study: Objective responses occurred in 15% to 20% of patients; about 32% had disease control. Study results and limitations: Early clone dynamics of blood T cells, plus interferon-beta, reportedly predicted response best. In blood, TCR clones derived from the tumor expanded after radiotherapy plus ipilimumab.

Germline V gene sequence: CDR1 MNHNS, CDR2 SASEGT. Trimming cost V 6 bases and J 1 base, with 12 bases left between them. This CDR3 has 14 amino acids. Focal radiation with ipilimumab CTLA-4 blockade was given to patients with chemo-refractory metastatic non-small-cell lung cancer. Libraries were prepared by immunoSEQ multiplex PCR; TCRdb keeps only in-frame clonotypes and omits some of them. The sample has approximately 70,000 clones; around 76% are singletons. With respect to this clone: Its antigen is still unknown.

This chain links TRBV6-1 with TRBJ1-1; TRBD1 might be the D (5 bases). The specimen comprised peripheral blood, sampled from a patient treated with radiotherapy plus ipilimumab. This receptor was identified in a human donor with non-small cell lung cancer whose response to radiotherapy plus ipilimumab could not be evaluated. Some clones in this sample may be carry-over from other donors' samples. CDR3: CASSPTDRNTEAFF. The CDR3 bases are TGTGCCAGCAGCCCTACTGACAGGAACACTGAAGCTTTCTTT.